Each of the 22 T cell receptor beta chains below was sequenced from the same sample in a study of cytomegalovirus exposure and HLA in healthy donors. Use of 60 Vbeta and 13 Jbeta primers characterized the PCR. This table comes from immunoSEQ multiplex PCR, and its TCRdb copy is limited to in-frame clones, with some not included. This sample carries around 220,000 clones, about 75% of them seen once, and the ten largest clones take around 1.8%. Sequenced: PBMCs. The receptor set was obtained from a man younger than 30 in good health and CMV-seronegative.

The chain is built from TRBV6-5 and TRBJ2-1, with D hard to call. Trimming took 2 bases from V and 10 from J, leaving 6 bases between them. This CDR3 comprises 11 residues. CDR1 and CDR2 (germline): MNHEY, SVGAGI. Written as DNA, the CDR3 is TGTGCCAGCAGTTACAACAGAGAGCAGTTCTTC. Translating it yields CASSYNREQFF.

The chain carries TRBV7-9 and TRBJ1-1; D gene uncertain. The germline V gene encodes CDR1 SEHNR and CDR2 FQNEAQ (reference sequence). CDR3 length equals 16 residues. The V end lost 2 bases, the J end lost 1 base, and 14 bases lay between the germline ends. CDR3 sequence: CASSLIPEGWNTEAFF. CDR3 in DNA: TGTGCCAGCAGCTTAATCCCAGAGGGTTGGAACACTGAAGCTTTCTTT.

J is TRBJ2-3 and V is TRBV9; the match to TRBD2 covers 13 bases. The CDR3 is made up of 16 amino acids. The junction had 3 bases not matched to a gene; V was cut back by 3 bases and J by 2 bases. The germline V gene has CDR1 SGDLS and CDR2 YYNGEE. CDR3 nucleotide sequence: TGTGCCAGCAGCGACACTAGCGGGGGGGTCACAGATACGCAGTATTTT. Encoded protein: CASSDTSGGVTDTQYF.

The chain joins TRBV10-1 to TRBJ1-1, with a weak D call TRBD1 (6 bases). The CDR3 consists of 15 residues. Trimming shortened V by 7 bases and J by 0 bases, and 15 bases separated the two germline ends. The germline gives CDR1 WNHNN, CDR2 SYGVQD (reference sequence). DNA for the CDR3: TGCGCCAGCACCGGACAGCACCCGATGAACACTGAAGCTTTCTTT. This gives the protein CASTGQHPMNTEAFF.

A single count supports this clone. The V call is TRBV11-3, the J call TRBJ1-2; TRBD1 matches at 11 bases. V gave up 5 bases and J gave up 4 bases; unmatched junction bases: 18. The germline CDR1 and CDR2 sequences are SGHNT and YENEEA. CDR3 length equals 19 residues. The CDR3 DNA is TGTGCCAGCAGCCGCAAACACCGTTTGGGACAGGGGGTCCTCTATGGCTACACCTTC. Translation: CASSRKHRLGQGVLYGYTF.

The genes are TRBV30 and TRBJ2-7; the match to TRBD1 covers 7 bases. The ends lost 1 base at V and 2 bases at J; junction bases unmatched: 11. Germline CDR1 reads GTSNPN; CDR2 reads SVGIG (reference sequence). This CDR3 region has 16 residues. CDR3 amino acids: CAWSAPSTGVTYEQYF. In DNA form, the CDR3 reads TGTGCCTGGAGTGCACCCTCCACAGGGGTAACCTACGAGCAGTACTTC. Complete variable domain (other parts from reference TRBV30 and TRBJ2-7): SQTIHQWPATLVQPVGSPLSLECTVEGTSNPNLYWYRQAAGRGLQLLFYSVGIGQISSEVPQNLSASRPQDRQFILSSKKLLLSDSGFYLCAWSAPSTGVTYEQYFGPGTRLTVT.

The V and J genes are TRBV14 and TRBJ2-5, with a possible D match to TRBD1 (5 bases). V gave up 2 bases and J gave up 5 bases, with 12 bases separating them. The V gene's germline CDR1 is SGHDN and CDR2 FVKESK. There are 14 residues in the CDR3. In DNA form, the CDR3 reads TGTGCCAGCAGCCAAATAGGGGCCGGTGAGACCCAGTACTTC. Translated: CASSQIGAGETQYF.

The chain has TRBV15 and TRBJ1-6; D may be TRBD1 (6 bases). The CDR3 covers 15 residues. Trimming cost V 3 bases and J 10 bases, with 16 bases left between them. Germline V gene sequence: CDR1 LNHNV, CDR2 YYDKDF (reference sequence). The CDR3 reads CATSSPTGSSSPLHF. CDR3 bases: TGTGCCACCAGCAGTCCTACAGGGTCATCATCACCCCTCCACTTT.

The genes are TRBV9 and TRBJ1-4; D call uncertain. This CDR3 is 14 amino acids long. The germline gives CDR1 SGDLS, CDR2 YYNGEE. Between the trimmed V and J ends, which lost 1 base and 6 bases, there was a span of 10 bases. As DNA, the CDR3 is TGTGCCAGCAGCGTACGGGGAGCGGATGAAAAACTGTTTTTT. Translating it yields CASSVRGADEKLFF. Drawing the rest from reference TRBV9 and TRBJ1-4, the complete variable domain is DSGVTQTPKHLITATGQRVTLRCSPRSGDLSVYWYQQSLDQGLQFLIQYYNGEERAKGNILERFSAQQFPDLHSELNLSSLELGDSALYFCASSVRGADEKLFFGSGTQLSVL.

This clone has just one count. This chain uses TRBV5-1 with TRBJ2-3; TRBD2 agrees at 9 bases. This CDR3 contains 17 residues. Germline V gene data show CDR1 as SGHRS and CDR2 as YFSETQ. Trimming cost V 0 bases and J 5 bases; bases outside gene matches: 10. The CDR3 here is CASSLDEVAGEVDTQYF. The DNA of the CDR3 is TGCGCCAGCAGCTTGGATGAGGTAGCGGGAGAGGTAGATACGCAGTATTTT.

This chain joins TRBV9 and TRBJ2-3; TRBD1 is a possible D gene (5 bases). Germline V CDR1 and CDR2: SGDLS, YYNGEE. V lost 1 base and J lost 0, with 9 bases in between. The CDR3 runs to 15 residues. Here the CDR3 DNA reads TGTGCCAGCAGCGTACTGGGGCGGAGCACAGATACGCAGTATTTT. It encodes CASSVLGRSTDTQYF.

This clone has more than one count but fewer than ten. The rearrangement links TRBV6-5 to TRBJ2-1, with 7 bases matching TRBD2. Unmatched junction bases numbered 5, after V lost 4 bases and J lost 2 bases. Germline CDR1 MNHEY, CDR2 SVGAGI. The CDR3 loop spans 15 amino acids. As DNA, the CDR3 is TGTGCCAGCAGTTTCATCGGGACTACCTACAATGAGCAGTTCTTC. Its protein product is CASSFIGTTYNEQFF.

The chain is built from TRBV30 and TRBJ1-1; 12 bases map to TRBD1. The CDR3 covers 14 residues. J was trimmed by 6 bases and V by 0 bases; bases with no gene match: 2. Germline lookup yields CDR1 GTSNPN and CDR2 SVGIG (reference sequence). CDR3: CAWSVWDRGPEAFF. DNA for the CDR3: TGTGCCTGGAGTGTTTGGGACAGGGGGCCTGAAGCTTTCTTT. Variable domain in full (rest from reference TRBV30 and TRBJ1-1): SQTIHQWPATLVQPVGSPLSLECTVEGTSNPNLYWYRQAAGRGLQLLFYSVGIGQISSEVPQNLSASRPQDRQFILSSKKLLLSDSGFYLCAWSVWDRGPEAFFGQGTRLTVV.

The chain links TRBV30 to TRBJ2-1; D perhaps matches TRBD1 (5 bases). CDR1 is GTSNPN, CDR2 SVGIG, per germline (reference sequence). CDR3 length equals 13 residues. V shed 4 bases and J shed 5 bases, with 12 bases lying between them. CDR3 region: CAWTTDIHNEQFF. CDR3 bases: TGTGCCTGGACAACGGACATCCACAATGAGCAGTTCTTC.

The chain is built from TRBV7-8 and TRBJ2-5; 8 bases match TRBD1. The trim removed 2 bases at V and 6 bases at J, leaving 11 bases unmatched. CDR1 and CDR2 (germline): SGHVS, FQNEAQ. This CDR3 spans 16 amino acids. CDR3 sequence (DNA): TGTGCCAGCAGCTTAAGGCAACAGGGGGTGACGAAGACCCAGTACTTC. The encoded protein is CASSLRQQGVTKTQYF.

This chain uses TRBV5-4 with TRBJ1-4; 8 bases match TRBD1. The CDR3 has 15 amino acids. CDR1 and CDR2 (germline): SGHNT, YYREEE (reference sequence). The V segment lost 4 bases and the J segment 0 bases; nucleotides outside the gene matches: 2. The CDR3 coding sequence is TGTGCCAGCAGCAAACAGGGGGCAACTAATGAAAAACTGTTTTTT. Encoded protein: CASSKQGATNEKLFF.

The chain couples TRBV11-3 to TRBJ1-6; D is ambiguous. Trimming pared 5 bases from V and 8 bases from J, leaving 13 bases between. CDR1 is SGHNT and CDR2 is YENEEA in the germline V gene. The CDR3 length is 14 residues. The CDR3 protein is CASSLRGGDSPLHF. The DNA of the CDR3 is TGTGCCAGCAGCCTCCGTGGCGGGGATTCACCCCTCCACTTT.

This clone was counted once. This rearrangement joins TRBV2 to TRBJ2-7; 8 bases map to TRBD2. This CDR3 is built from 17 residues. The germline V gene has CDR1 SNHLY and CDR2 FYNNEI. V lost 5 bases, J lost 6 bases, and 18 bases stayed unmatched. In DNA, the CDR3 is TGTGCCAGCAGTCCCTTCGTGGAGCCTAGCGGGTCGGGCGAGCAGTACTTC. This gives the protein CASSPFVEPSGSGEQYF.

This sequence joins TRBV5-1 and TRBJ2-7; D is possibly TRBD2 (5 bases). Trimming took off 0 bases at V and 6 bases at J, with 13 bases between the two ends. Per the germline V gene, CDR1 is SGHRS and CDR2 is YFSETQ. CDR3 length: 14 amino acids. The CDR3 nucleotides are TGCGCCAGCAGCTTGGACGGGATGACGGGCGAGCAGTACTTC. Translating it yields CASSLDGMTGEQYF. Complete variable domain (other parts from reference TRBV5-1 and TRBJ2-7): KAGVTQTPRYLIKTRGQQVTLSCSPISGHRSVSWYQQTPGQGLQFLFEYFSETQRNKGNFPGRFSGRQFSNSRSEMNVSTLELGDSALYLCASSLDGMTGEQYFGPGTRLTVT.

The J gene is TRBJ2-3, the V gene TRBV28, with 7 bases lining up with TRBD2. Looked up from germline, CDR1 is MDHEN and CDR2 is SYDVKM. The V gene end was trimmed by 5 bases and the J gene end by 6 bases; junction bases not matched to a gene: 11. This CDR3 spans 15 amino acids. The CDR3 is CASSRLAALGDTQYF. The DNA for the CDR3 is TGTGCCAGCAGTCGTCTAGCGGCCCTAGGGGATACGCAGTATTTT.

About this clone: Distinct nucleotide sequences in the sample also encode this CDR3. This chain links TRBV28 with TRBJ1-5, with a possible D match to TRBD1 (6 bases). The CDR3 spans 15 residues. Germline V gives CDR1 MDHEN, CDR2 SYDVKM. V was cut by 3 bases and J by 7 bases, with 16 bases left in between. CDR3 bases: TGTGCCAGCAGTTTTGGCCAGGGGTTTCGCCAGCCCCAGCATTTT. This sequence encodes CASSFGQGFRQPQHF.

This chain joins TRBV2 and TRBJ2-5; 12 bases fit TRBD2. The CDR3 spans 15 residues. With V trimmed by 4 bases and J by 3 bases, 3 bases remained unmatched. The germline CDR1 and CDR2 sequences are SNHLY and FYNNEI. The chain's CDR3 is CASSALAGGKETQYF. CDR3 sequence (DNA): TGTGCCAGCAGTGCCCTAGCGGGGGGGAAAGAGACCCAGTACTTC.